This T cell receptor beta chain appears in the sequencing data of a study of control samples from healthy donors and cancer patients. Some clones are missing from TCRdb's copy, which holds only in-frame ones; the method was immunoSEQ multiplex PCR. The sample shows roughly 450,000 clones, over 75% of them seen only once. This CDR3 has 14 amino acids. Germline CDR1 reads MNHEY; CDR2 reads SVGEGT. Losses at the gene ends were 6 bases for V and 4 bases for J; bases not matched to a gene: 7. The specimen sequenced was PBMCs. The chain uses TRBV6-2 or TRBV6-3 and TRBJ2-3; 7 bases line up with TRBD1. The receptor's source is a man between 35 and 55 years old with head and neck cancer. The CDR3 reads CASSTGVIPDTQYF. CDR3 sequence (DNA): TGTGCCAGCAGCACAGGGGTAATTCCAGATACGCAGTATTTT.